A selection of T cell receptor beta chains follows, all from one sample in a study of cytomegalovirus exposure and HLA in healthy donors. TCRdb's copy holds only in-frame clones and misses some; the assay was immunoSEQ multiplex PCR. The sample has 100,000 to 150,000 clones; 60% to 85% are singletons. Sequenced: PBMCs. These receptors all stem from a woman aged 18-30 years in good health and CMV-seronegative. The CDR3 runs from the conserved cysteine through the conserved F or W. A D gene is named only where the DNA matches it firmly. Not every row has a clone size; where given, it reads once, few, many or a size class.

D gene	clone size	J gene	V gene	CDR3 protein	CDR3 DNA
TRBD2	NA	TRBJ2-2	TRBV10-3	CAIRTSGSYKNTGELFF	TGTGCCATCAGGACTAGCGGGAGTTACAAGAACACCGGGGAGCTGTTTTTT
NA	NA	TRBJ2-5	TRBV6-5	CASSYSGKKETQYF	TGTGCCAGCAGTTACTCGGGCAAAAAAGAGACCCAGTACTTC
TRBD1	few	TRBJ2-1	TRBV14	CASSPGQSDEQFF	TGTGCCAGCAGCCCGGGACAGAGCGACGAGCAGTTCTTC
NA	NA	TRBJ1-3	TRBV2	CASSKGQSLVYF	TGTGCCAGCAGTAAAGGACAGAGTTTGGTATATTTT
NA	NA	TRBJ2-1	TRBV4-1	CASSQDYAGSYNEQFF	TGCGCCAGCAGCCAAGATTACGCGGGATCCTACAATGAGCAGTTCTTC
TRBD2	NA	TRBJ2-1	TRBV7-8	CASSSRTSVHNEQFF	TGTGCCAGCAGCTCCCGGACTAGCGTCCACAATGAGCAGTTCTTC
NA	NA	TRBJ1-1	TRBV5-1	CASSLEVGGPFEAFF	TGCGCCAGCAGCTTGGAGGTCGGGGGACCCTTTGAAGCTTTCTTT
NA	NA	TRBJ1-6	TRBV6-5	CASSYSGGRNSPLHF	TGTGCCAGCAGTTACTCGGGGGGACGCAATTCACCCCTCCACTTT
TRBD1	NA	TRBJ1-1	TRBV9	CASSSLTGENTEAFF	TGTGCCAGCAGCTCCTTGACAGGGGAGAACACTGAAGCTTTCTTT
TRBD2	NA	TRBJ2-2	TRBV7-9	CASSSYPSLAGLTGELFF	TGTGCCAGCAGCTCCTATCCCTCATTAGCGGGGCTCACCGGGGAGCTGTTTTTT
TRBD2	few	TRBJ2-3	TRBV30	CAWSRTSGDTQYF	TGTGCCTGGAGTAGGACTAGTGGAGATACGCAGTATTTT
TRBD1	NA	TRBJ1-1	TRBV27	CASAFGQGNTEAFF	TGTGCCAGCGCATTCGGACAGGGGAACACTGAAGCTTTCTTT
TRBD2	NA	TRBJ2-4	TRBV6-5	CASLREGIQYF	TGTGCCAGTCTCAGGGAGGGCATTCAGTACTTC
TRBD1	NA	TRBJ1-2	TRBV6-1	CAISAGGGIYGYTF	TGTGCCATCTCCGCAGGGGGCGGAATCTATGGCTACACCTTC
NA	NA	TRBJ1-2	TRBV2	CASSDLDDSGGYTF	TGTGCCAGCAGCGACCTGGACGATTCGGGGGGCTACACCTTC
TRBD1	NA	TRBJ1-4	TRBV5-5	CASSVGTGKAEKLFF	TGTGCCAGCAGCGTAGGGACAGGGAAAGCTGAAAAACTGTTTTTT
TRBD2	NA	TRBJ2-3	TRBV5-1	CASSSLAGATDTQYF	TGCGCCAGCAGCTCCCTAGCGGGGGCCACAGATACGCAGTATTTT
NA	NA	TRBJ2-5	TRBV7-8	CASSLGTYQETQYF	TGTGCCAGCAGCTTAGGGACTTATCAAGAGACCCAGTACTTC
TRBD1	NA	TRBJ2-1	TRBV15	CATSREGQGTYNEQFF	TGTGCCACCAGCAGAGAAGGACAGGGGACATACAATGAGCAGTTCTTC
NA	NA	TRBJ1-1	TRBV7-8	CASSQQVNGVKKRSAFF	TGTGCCAGCAGCCAACAAGTAAACGGGGTAAAAAAGAGGTCGGCTTTCTTT
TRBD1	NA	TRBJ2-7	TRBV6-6	CASSYGQGRAEQYF	TGTGCCAGCAGTTACGGACAGGGTCGGGCCGAGCAGTACTTC
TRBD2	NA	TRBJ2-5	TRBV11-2	CASSPTGGQETQYF	TGTGCCAGCAGCCCCACGGGGGGCCAAGAGACCCAGTACTTC
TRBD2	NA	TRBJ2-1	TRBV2	CASNLAGVIWDNEQFF	TGTGCCAGCAATCTAGCGGGGGTGATTTGGGACAATGAGCAGTTCTTC
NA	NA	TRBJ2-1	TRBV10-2	CASKIGAEGYNEQFF	TGCGCCAGCAAGATAGGAGCGGAGGGGTACAATGAGCAGTTCTTC
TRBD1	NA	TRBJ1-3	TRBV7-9	CASSPGQGSDTIYF	TGTGCCAGCAGCCCGGGACAGGGGTCGGACACCATATATTTT
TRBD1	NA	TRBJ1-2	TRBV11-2	CASSLTRDRDGGYTF	TGTGCCAGCAGCCTTACCCGGGACAGGGATGGAGGCTACACCTTC
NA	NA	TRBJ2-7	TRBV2	CASMIQGYEQYF	TGTGCCAGCATGATACAGGGTTACGAGCAGTACTTC
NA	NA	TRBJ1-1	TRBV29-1	CSVIGGDAEAFF	TGCAGCGTTATAGGGGGAGACGCTGAAGCTTTCTTT
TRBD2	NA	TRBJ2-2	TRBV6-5	CASKVSGLAIGELFF	TGTGCCAGCAAAGTCTCGGGACTAGCCATCGGGGAGCTGTTTTTT
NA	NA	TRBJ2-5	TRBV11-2	CASSLDYSLETQYF	TGTGCCAGCAGCTTAGATTACAGTCTGGAGACCCAGTACTTC
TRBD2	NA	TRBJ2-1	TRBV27	CASSTLAGGPRDEQFF	TGTGCCAGCAGTACGCTAGCGGGAGGGCCTCGCGATGAGCAGTTCTTC
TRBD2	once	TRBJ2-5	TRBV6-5	CASRTSGSRGETQYF	TGTGCCAGCAGGACTAGCGGGAGTCGAGGAGAGACCCAGTACTTC
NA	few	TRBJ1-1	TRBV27	CASSLLNTAEAFF	TGTGCCAGCAGCCTTTTGAACACAGCTGAAGCTTTCTTT
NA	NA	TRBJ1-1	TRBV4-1	CASSQEGAEAFF	TGCGCCAGCAGCCAAGAGGGCGCAGAAGCTTTCTTT
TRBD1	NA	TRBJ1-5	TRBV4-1	CASSRQGQDQPQHF	TGCGCCAGCAGCCGACAGGGCCAGGATCAGCCCCAGCATTTT
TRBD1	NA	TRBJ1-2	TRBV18	CASSTDPGRDSSLYGYTF	TGTGCCAGCTCAACCGACCCGGGACGGGACAGTAGCCTCTATGGCTACACCTTC
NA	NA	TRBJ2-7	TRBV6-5	CASSLGSGGYEQYF	TGTGCCAGCAGTTTGGGTAGCGGAGGCTACGAGCAGTACTTC
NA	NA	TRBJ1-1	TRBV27	CASSVLSSNLRANTEAFF	TGTGCCAGCAGTGTACTTAGTTCGAATCTGAGGGCGAACACTGAAGCTTTCTTT
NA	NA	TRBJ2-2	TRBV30	CAWSVRRDTGELFF	TGTGCCTGGAGTGTACGTCGGGATACCGGGGAGCTGTTTTTT
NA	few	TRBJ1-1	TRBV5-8	CASSLDGGQGTEAFF	TGTGCCAGCAGCTTGGACGGGGGGCAAGGCACTGAAGCTTTCTTT